This TCR beta chain appears in the sequencing data of a study of blood T cell repertoires in COVID-19. Study at large: All recovered Cohort 3 donors got two negative PCRs, got clearance, or saw symptom resolution. Sample material is recorded as cDNA or gDNA derived from T cells, B-cell-depleted T cells, or PBMCs.

Adults between about 18 and 95 years of age took part from about 24 US areas. This CDR3 region has 14 residues. Trimming left V 1 base short and J 8 bases short, with 12 bases between. Germline V gene data show CDR1 as SEHNR and CDR2 as FQNEAQ (reference sequence). Measured with immunoSEQ multiplex PCR; TCRdb has only the in-frame clones, and not every one. The table lists about 170,000 clones, less than 80% of them singletons. This sequence was found in a woman aged 70-85 years in a cohort exposed to, infected with or recovered from COVID-19 (not recorded which). The sequenced material came from PBMCs or T cells enriched from blood (not recorded which). The J gene is TRBJ2-1, the V gene TRBV7-9; D ambiguous. This CDR3 is CASSLESTPHEQFF. As DNA, the CDR3 is TGTGCCAGCAGCTTAGAGTCCACTCCCCATGAGCAGTTCTTC.